This TCR beta chain was profiled in a study of OX40 agonist ivuxolimab in advanced cancers. Study details: Three individuals attained partial responses, comprising one hepatocellular carcinoma case and two cutaneous melanoma cases. General study findings and limits: In CD8+ T cells, expanded clones were on average more numerous than in CD4+. Some nonresponders likewise displayed low normalized T-cell clonal expansion.

Sequencing used immunoSEQ multiplex PCR; TCRdb keeps in-frame clones, though not all of them. Among roughly 60,000 clones listed, around 90% were seen once. Sampling of blood occurred at baseline, cycle 4 day 1, and cycle 7 day 1. Notes on this clone: Its target is not known.

Trimming cost V 10 bases and J 0 bases; bases outside gene matches: 8. The CDR3 contains 15 residues. CDR1 and CDR2 from the germline V gene are MDHEN and SYDVKM. This chain uses TRBV28 with TRBJ2-1, with TRBD2 matching over 8 bases. The sample in question was CD4+ or CD8+ T cells sorted from blood, obtained in a trial of the OX40 agonist ivuxolimab. This TCR came from an adult with an advanced solid tumor such as melanoma, head and neck, liver or kidney cancer. The CDR3 spells CATRGGAFSYNEQFF. CDR3 bases: TGTGCCACTCGGGGGGGGGCATTCTCCTACAATGAGCAGTTCTTC.